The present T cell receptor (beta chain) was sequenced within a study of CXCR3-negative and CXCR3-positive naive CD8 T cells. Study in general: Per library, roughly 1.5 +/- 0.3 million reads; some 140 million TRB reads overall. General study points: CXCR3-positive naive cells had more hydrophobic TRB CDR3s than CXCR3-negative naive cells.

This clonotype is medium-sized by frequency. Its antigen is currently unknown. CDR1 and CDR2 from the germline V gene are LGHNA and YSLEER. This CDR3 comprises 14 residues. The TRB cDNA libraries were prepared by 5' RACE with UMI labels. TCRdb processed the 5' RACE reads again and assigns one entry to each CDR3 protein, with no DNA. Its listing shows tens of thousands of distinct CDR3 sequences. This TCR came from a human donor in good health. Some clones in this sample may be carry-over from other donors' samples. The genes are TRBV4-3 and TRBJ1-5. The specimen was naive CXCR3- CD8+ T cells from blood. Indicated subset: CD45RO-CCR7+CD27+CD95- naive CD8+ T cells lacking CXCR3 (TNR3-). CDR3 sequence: CASSQDRGVQPQHF.